This TCR beta chain was documented in a study of T cell responses to AZD1222 COVID-19 vaccine. The study's findings and limits: Seropositive at baseline were only a handful of AZD1222 recipients. Scientists sampled the repertoires only once the peak T cell response had passed. Reportedly, nearly half the spike-specific TCRs target unmutated variant regions.

Some clones are missing from TCRdb's copy, which holds only in-frame ones; the method was immunoSEQ multiplex PCR. The table shows roughly 99,000 clones, with roughly 92% occurring only once. As for this clone: Its specificity is unknown.

Germline V CDR1 and CDR2: SGHNT, YYREEE (reference sequence). V lost 6 bases and J lost 4, with 14 bases in between. This CDR3 contains 14 residues. This chain connects TRBV5-4 to TRBJ1-3; D is unresolved. This TCR came from an adult who received the AZD1222 COVID-19 vaccine. The sequenced sample was peripheral blood, obtained 28 days after the second AZD1222 dose. The CDR3 DNA reads TGTGCCAGCACCGGACGTATCAAAGGAAACACCATATATTTT. Amino acid sequence: CASTGRIKGNTIYF.